The next 2 T cell receptor beta chains were all read from a single sample in a study of cytomegalovirus exposure and HLA in healthy donors (dated by TCRdb to 2016 to 2017). The library was produced with the immunoSEQ multiplex PCR assay. For the multiplex PCR, a mixture combining 60 forward primers for TCR Vbeta segments and 13 reverse primers for TCR Jbeta segments was used. What TCRdb holds here is the immuneACCESS table cut down to in-frame rearrangements. Part of the clones is not present; checked against another copy, under half of the missing clones reflect an unresolved V gene, and the others are unexplained. This sample gives about 77,000 clones in total; 75% to 80% of them show up just once. The ten largest make up about 3.5% of the sample. Sequenced material: PBMCs. These receptors originate from a man in his forties or fifties in good health and CMV-seronegative.

This sequence joins TRBV7-2 and TRBJ1-1; 10 bases map to TRBD1. Germline CDR1 reads SGHTA; CDR2 reads FQGNSA. The CDR3 consists of 14 residues. The junction had 5 bases not matched to a gene; V was cut back by 1 base and J by 9 bases. CDR3: CASSLGQGAGKAFF. The DNA of the CDR3 is TGTGCCAGCAGCTTAGGACAGGGGGCGGGAAAAGCTTTCTTT.

The genes are TRBV4-3 and TRBJ1-2; no clear D gene. V was shortened by 0 bases and J by 4 bases, with 12 bases between the two germline ends. The CDR3 is 15 amino acids. Germline V gene lookup returns CDR1 LGHNA and CDR2 YSLEER. The CDR3 region has the DNA TGCGCCAGCAGCCAAGATAGTAACCCTGGCTATGGCTACACCTTC. Residues: CASSQDSNPGYGYTF.